This T cell receptor (beta chain) came from a study of shared clonotypes between healthy human individuals. Study results and limitations: About 5% was the fraction of naive CD4 clonotypes found shared across four donors. The study sampled only blood, and tissue repertoires likely differ.

Per the germline V gene, CDR1 is SGHRS and CDR2 is YFSETQ. The trim removed 2 bases at V and 0 bases at J, leaving 1 base unmatched. This CDR3 has 15 residues. Memory CD4+ cells were the fraction left after CD45RA+ naive selection. Replicate PCRs for sorted subsets used around 200 ng DNA; this equaled tens of thousands of T cell genomes. Assay: immunoSEQ multiplex PCR; the TCRdb copy retains only in-frame clones and omits some. The sample records about 2.4 million clones, roughly 93% being singletons. Comment on this clone: What it binds is not known. This same CDR3 is encoded by further DNA sequences in the sample.

The chain is built from TRBV5-1 and TRBJ2-3; 9 bases are a match to TRBD2. This TCR was recovered from a man younger than 35 in good health. Some clones in this sample may be carry-over from other donors' samples. Sequenced: naive CD4+ T cells from PBMCs. Subset reported: CD45RA+ positively selected. The CDR3 spells CASSLTSGSTDTQYF. CDR3 DNA: TGCGCCAGCAGCTTAACTAGCGGGAGCACAGATACGCAGTATTTT.